The 17 T cell receptor beta chains below were found in one sample sequenced in a study of blood T cell repertoires in COVID-19. TCRdb's copy holds only in-frame clones and misses some; the assay was immunoSEQ multiplex PCR. Counted here are about 200,000 clones, 80% to 85% occurring once; the ten biggest clones make up less than 9.5%. The sample taken for sequencing was PBMCs or T cells enriched from blood (not recorded which). The source is a man between 40 and 49 years old who had recovered from COVID-19.

The V and J genes are TRBV10-2 and TRBJ1-2; D might be TRBD1 (5 bases). CDR3 length equals 13 residues. The germline CDR1 and CDR2 sequences are WSHSY and SAAADI. The V end was cut by 2 bases, the J end by 4 bases, with 8 bases between. The CDR3 here is CASSEDRLYGYTF. CDR3 sequence (DNA): TGCGCCAGCAGTGAGGACAGACTCTATGGCTACACCTTC.

In nucleotides, the CDR3 is TGCGCCAGCAGCTGGATCCGACAGGCTAGCAATCAGCCCCAGCATTTT. It specifies CASSWIRQASNQPQHF. The V and J genes are TRBV5-1 and TRBJ1-5; TRBD1 is a possible D gene (6 bases). Trimming left V 3 bases short and J 0 bases short, with 13 bases between. The germline CDR1 and CDR2 sequences are SGHRS and YFSETQ. This CDR3 is built from 16 residues.

The rearrangement links TRBV5-1 to TRBJ1-1; TRBD1 matches at 9 bases. V gave up 4 bases and J gave up 4 bases; unmatched junction bases: 8. The CDR3 runs 15 residues. The germline V gene encodes CDR1 SGHRS and CDR2 YFSETQ. The CDR3 loop reads CASSQTQTGGTEAFF. The CDR3 DNA follows: TGCGCCAGCAGCCAAACCCAGACAGGGGGCACTGAAGCTTTCTTT.

The gene calls are TRBV15 and TRBJ1-2; no clear D. Trimming pared 0 bases from V and 4 bases from J, leaving 6 bases between. This CDR3 has 13 amino acids. Germline values: CDR1 LNHNV, CDR2 YYDKDF (reference sequence). CDR3 sequence: CATSRDGSYGYTF. The DNA for the CDR3 is TGTGCCACCAGCAGAGATGGTAGCTATGGCTACACCTTC.

This rearrangement joins TRBV6-5 to TRBJ1-2; tentative D call: TRBD1 (6 bases). CDR1 is MNHEY, CDR2 SVGAGI, per germline. Deletions cut 4 bases from V and 4 bases from J, with 13 bases between. The CDR3 contains 14 residues. This CDR3 reads CASSSSGRGYGYTF. CDR3 bases: TGTGCCAGCAGTTCCTCGGGCAGGGGCTATGGCTACACCTTC.

The chain combines TRBV6-1 with TRBJ2-2; possible D gene TRBD1, 5 bases. The germline V and J ends were trimmed by 0 bases and 7 bases, with 9 bases remaining between them. The V gene's germline CDR1 is MNHNS and CDR2 SASEGT. The CDR3 runs 14 residues. CDR3 amino acids: CASSEAWQGGELFF. CDR3 in DNA: TGTGCCAGCAGTGAAGCGTGGCAGGGCGGGGAGCTGTTTTTT.

The genes are TRBV20-1 and TRBJ1-3; no reliable D call. Germline loops: CDR1 DFQATT, CDR2 SNEGSKA (reference sequence). This CDR3 region has 11 residues. V was trimmed by 3 bases and J by 3 bases, leaving 3 bases between them. CDR3 amino acids: CSASLGNTIYF. CDR3 DNA: TGCAGTGCTAGTCTTGGAAACACCATATATTTT.

This sequence joins TRBV15 and TRBJ2-5; 8 bases match TRBD2. Germline lookup yields CDR1 LNHNV and CDR2 YYDKDF (reference sequence). The CDR3 length is 20 residues. V lost 0 bases, J lost 5 bases, and 20 bases stayed unmatched. In nucleotides, the CDR3 is TGTGCCACCAGCAGAGATCAAGTCTCTGGCGGGGGGTCGAGGACGGAGACCCAGTACTTC. Protein: CATSRDQVSGGGSRTETQYF.

The CDR3, as DNA: TGTGCGACCGGAGGGCAAGCAGATACGCAGTATTTT. Encoded protein: CATGGQADTQYF. The V call is TRBV6-6, the J call TRBJ2-3, with TRBD2 as a possible D gene (6 bases). Germline V gene lookup returns CDR1 MNHNY and CDR2 SVGAGI (reference sequence). The CDR3 is 12 amino acids.

V is TRBV7-2 and J is TRBJ1-5, with 7 bases aligning to TRBD1. Germline CDR1 and CDR2: SGHTA and FQGNSA. After removal of 1 base from V and 0 bases from J, the junction contained 12 bases not matched to a gene. CDR3 size: 19 residues. DNA for the CDR3: TGTGCCAGCAGCTTAGTTGGAGGGGGCGTTTGGTCTAGCAATCAGCCCCAGCATTTT. Residues: CASSLVGGGVWSSNQPQHF.

This sequence joins TRBV18 and TRBJ1-2, with 7 bases lining up with TRBD1. This CDR3 is 14 amino acids long. V lost 2 bases and J lost 6; bases outside the gene matches: 6. In germline, CDR1 is KGHSH, CDR2 LQKENI. The CDR3 sequence: CASSPITGEDGYTF. The DNA of the CDR3 is TGTGCCAGCTCACCAATAACAGGGGAAGATGGCTACACCTTC.

The CDR3 reads CASSFSTSGNTIYF. The CDR3 DNA reads as TGTGCCAGCAGCTTTTCGACAAGTGGAAACACCATATATTTT. The chain links TRBV3-1 (or the pseudogene TRBV3-2) to TRBJ1-3; D not resolved. Per the germline V gene, CDR1 is LGHDT and CDR2 is YNNKEL (reference sequence). The CDR3 covers 14 residues. Trimming removed 5 bases from V and 3 bases from J, with 11 bases in between.

The chain combines TRBV5-1 with TRBJ1-1; D might be TRBD1 (6 bases). This CDR3 has 15 residues. CDR1 is SGHRS, CDR2 YFSETQ, per germline. V was shortened by 4 bases and J by 2 bases, with 15 bases between the two germline ends. This CDR3 is CASSADPQGNTEAFF. As DNA, the CDR3 is TGCGCCAGCAGCGCCGACCCACAGGGAAACACTGAAGCTTTCTTT.

The gene calls are TRBV3-1 (or the pseudogene TRBV3-2) and TRBJ2-7; 9 bases are shared with TRBD1. The V gene end was trimmed by 3 bases and the J gene end by 3 bases; junction bases not matched to a gene: 9. The CDR3 contains 16 residues. Germline V lookup: CDR1 LGHDT, CDR2 YNNKEL (reference sequence). CDR3 DNA: TGTGCCAGCAGCCATATCGGGGACAGGGACCTCTACGAGCAGTACTTC. The encoded protein is CASSHIGDRDLYEQYF.

The chain recombines TRBV3-1 (or the pseudogene TRBV3-2) with TRBJ1-2; a possible D gene is TRBD1 (5 bases). The V gene lost 4 bases and the J gene lost 5 bases, with 8 bases spanning the gap. The CDR3 has 12 amino acids. The germline V gene has CDR1 LGHDT and CDR2 YNNKEL (reference sequence). The CDR3, as DNA: TGTGCCAGCAGCCTACGGGGGTATGGCTACACCTTC. Protein sequence: CASSLRGYGYTF.

This chain joins TRBV4-2 and TRBJ2-1; 15 bases fit TRBD2. CDR1 LGHNA and CDR2 YNFKEQ come from the germline V gene. V trimming: 1 base; J trimming: 9 bases; junction bases outside the gene matches: 7. The CDR3 sequence is 17 residues long. CDR3 sequence: CASSQAGLAGGQGEQFF. The CDR3 nucleotides are TGTGCCAGCAGCCAAGCCGGACTAGCGGGGGGGCAGGGTGAGCAGTTCTTC.

J is TRBJ1-6 and V is TRBV6-1; D unresolved. Trimming cost V 2 bases and J 0 bases, with 5 bases left between them. CDR3 length: 15 residues. Germline V gene sequence: CDR1 MNHNS, CDR2 SASEGT. CDR3 sequence (DNA): TGTGCCAGCAGTGAATCCAGCTCCTATAATTCACCCCTCCACTTT. This codes for CASSESSSYNSPLHF.